A selection of T cell receptor beta chains follows, all from one sample in a study of T-cell memory formation after mild COVID-19. TCRdb reprocessed the 5' RACE reads via MiXCR and lists one record per CDR3 protein. The sample has 450,000 to 650,000 distinct CDR3 sequences; roughly 20% are singletons. The sequenced sample consisted of PBMCs or a T cell subset sorted from them (not recorded which). These TCRs come from an adult woman who had mild COVID-19 (a few samples of this study predate the infection). Cell type and time point are not known. Each CDR3 is given with its conserved first and last residue.

cdr3_aa j_call cdr3_length v_call
CASSSATSVVGEQYF TRBJ2-7 15 TRBV5-1
CASSLRGTGGPGELFF TRBJ2-2 16 TRBV12-3/TRBV12-4
CASSLGGTGTYNEQFF TRBJ2-1 16 TRBV5-1
CASSPEGPINYGYTF TRBJ1-2 15 TRBV7-3
CASSVDVYEQYF TRBJ2-7 12 TRBV5-5
CASSRRSAGYTF TRBJ1-2 12 TRBV19
CASSSGRQETQYF TRBJ2-5 13 TRBV7-3
CASSLALGQGYTEAFF TRBJ1-1 16 TRBV12-3/TRBV12-4
CASSWDRRLLHF TRBJ1-6 12 TRBV7-2
CASGTGNYEQYF TRBJ2-7 12 TRBV10-2
CASSPEGEDGYTF TRBJ1-2 13 TRBV12-3/TRBV12-4
CASSFRSGTVVNTEAFF TRBJ1-1 17 TRBV6-5
CASSPRQGGNSYEQYF TRBJ2-7 16 TRBV27
CASSYSPAIAFRLYQETQYF TRBJ2-5 20 TRBV6-2/TRBV6-3
CASRHAQLNEKLFF TRBJ1-4 14 TRBV7-9
CASSLGGRANIQYF TRBJ2-4 14 TRBV27
CASSPTGTGGLSNQPQHF TRBJ1-5 18 TRBV12-3/TRBV12-4
CASTLTESGANVLTF TRBJ2-6 15 TRBV12-3/TRBV12-4
CASSEDREGFLNEQFF TRBJ2-1 16 TRBV25-1
CASSQDKVMVWDSQETQYF TRBJ2-5 19 TRBV3-1
CASSQGGQGYGYTF TRBJ1-2 14 TRBV3-1
CASSPRQASSTDTQYF TRBJ2-3 16 TRBV9
CSARDAGTPAYNEQFF TRBJ2-1 16 TRBV20-1